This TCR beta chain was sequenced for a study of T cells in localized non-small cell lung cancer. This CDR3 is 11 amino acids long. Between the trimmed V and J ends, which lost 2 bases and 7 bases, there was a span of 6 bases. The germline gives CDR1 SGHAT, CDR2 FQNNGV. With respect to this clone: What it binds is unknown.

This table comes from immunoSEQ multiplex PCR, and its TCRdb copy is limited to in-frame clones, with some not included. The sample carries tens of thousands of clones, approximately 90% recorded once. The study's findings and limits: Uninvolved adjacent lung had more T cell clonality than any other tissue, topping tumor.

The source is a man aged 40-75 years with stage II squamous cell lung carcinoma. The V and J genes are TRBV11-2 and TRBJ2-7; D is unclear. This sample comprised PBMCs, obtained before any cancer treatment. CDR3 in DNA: TGTGCCAGCAGCTTATACCTGGAGCAGTACTTC. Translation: CASSLYLEQYF.